This TCR beta chain was obtained from a study of T cell responses to AZD1222 COVID-19 vaccine. The V and J ends lost 4 bases and 5 bases, in that order; junction bases with no gene match: 1. The CDR3 is 13 residues long. Germline V CDR1 and CDR2: SEHNR, FQNEAQ (reference sequence). As for this clone: The target antigen is unknown. Other DNA sequences within the sample encode an identical CDR3.

The study, taken as a whole, reports: The donor group comprised mostly white British people and more females; the analysis possibly underestimated clonal diversity. Spike-specific TCR breadth and depth rose after two AZD1222 doses. Nearly half of spike-specific TCRs reportedly go after variant regions that carry no mutations.

Sequencing used immunoSEQ multiplex PCR; TCRdb keeps in-frame clones, though not all of them. This sample has about 120,000 clones, with roughly 84% found just once. This chain links TRBV7-9 with TRBJ2-2; 7 bases are shared with TRBD1. Sequencing used peripheral blood, obtained 28 days after the second AZD1222 dose. The TCR comes from an adult who received the AZD1222 COVID-19 vaccine. The CDR3 region is CASSSTGTGELFF. The CDR3 nucleotides read TGTGCCAGCAGCTCGACAGGGACCGGGGAGCTGTTTTTT.